Listed below are T cell receptor beta chains from one sample, sequenced in a study of shared clonotypes between healthy human individuals. The repertoire was sequenced with immunoSEQ multiplex PCR; TCRdb's copy has only in-frame clones and lacks some. The sample lists some 900,000 clones, 70% to 85% occurring once. Sequencing input: memory CD4+ T cells sorted from blood. Every receptor here comes from a young man in good health. Each CDR3 is given with its conserved first and last residue. D genes are given only for firm matches. Clone size appears in some rows only: once, few, many, or a class for an expanded clone.

v_call: TRBV30; j_call: TRBJ2-3; clone_size: .; d_call: .; cdr3_aa: CAWSPGLNTDTQYF; cdr3_nt: TGTGCCTGGAGTCCGGGACTCAACACAGATACGCAGTATTTT
v_call: TRBV2; j_call: TRBJ1-1; clone_size: .; d_call: .; cdr3_aa: CASDKDRNTEAFF; cdr3_nt: TGTGCCAGCGATAAGGACAGGAACACTGAAGCTTTCTTT
v_call: TRBV30; j_call: TRBJ2-5; clone_size: few; d_call: .; cdr3_aa: CAWGKGADRETQYF; cdr3_nt: TGTGCCTGGGGTAAAGGGGCTGATAGGGAGACCCAGTACTTC
v_call: TRBV12-5; j_call: TRBJ1-1; clone_size: .; d_call: .; cdr3_aa: CASGWGGPEAFF; cdr3_nt: TGTGCTAGTGGTTGGGGGGGACCTGAAGCTTTCTTT
v_call: TRBV4-1; j_call: TRBJ1-5; clone_size: .; d_call: .; cdr3_aa: CASSLQGWGNQPQHF; cdr3_nt: TGCGCCAGCAGCCTTCAAGGGTGGGGCAATCAGCCCCAGCATTTT
v_call: TRBV4-1; j_call: TRBJ2-1; clone_size: .; d_call: TRBD2; cdr3_aa: CASSHSSGGNNEQFF; cdr3_nt: TGCGCCAGCAGCCACTCTAGCGGGGGCAACAATGAGCAGTTCTTC
v_call: TRBV7-7; j_call: TRBJ1-3; clone_size: .; d_call: .; cdr3_aa: CASSLSRNSGNTIYF; cdr3_nt: TGTGCTAGCAGCTTAAGCAGGAACTCTGGAAACACCATATATTTT
v_call: TRBV9; j_call: TRBJ1-4; clone_size: .; d_call: .; cdr3_aa: CASSVNGGRNEKLFF; cdr3_nt: TGTGCCAGCAGCGTGAACGGCGGACGTAATGAAAAACTGTTTTTT
v_call: TRBV7-9; j_call: TRBJ1-3; clone_size: .; d_call: .; cdr3_aa: CASSSQGSGNTIYF; cdr3_nt: TGTGCCAGCAGCTCACAAGGCTCTGGAAACACCATATATTTT
v_call: TRBV27; j_call: TRBJ2-1; clone_size: .; d_call: .; cdr3_aa: CASSLAFSADGNEQFF; cdr3_nt: TGTGCCAGCAGTTTGGCCTTCTCCGCGGACGGAAATGAGCAGTTCTTC
v_call: TRBV7-2; j_call: TRBJ2-5; clone_size: .; d_call: .; cdr3_aa: CASTGPIRGETQYF; cdr3_nt: TGTGCCAGCACCGGACCCATTCGAGGAGAGACCCAGTACTTC
v_call: TRBV18; j_call: TRBJ2-2; clone_size: .; d_call: TRBD2; cdr3_aa: CASSPGGTNTGELFF; cdr3_nt: TGTGCCAGCTCACCGGGGGGGACTAACACCGGGGAGCTGTTTTTT
v_call: TRBV5-4; j_call: TRBJ1-2; clone_size: .; d_call: .; cdr3_aa: CASSLVESNYGYTF; cdr3_nt: TGTGCCAGCAGCTTGGTTGAGTCTAACTATGGCTACACCTTC
v_call: TRBV29-1; j_call: TRBJ1-5; clone_size: once; d_call: .; cdr3_aa: CSVVAGESNQPQHF; cdr3_nt: TGCAGCGTTGTGGCAGGAGAGAGCAATCAGCCCCAGCATTTT
v_call: TRBV19; j_call: TRBJ2-2; clone_size: .; d_call: .; cdr3_aa: CASGREGAGELFF; cdr3_nt: TGTGCCAGTGGACGGGAAGGGGCCGGGGAGCTGTTTTTT
v_call: TRBV7-9; j_call: TRBJ2-7; clone_size: .; d_call: TRBD2; cdr3_aa: CASSRASGGASEQYF; cdr3_nt: TGTGCCAGCAGCCGAGCTAGCGGGGGGGCTAGCGAGCAGTACTTC
v_call: TRBV19; j_call: TRBJ1-2; clone_size: .; d_call: .; cdr3_aa: CASSNWDGNYGYTF; cdr3_nt: TGTGCCAGTAGTAATTGGGACGGCAACTATGGCTACACCTTC
v_call: TRBV5-8; j_call: TRBJ2-5; clone_size: .; d_call: TRBD2; cdr3_aa: CASSGGLAGGRETQYF; cdr3_nt: TGTGCCAGCAGCGGGGGACTAGCGGGAGGGCGAGAGACCCAGTACTTC
v_call: TRBV5-1; j_call: TRBJ2-7; clone_size: once; d_call: TRBD1; cdr3_aa: CASSPGTGGYEQYF; cdr3_nt: TGCGCCAGCAGCCCCGGGACAGGGGGATACGAGCAGTACTTC
v_call: TRBV29-1; j_call: TRBJ2-3; clone_size: .; d_call: .; cdr3_aa: CSVDLQGGTDTQYF; cdr3_nt: TGCAGCGTTGACTTACAGGGAGGCACAGATACGCAGTATTTT